This T cell receptor (beta chain) originates from a study of type 1 regulatory T cells. Overall study: An in vitro protocol generated T-allo10, a Tr1-enriched, alloantigen-specific CD4 T cell product.

MiXCR, applied by TCRdb to the reads, yields one record per CDR3 protein. This sample has fewer than 25,000 distinct CDR3 sequences, with less than 50% found just once. This clonotype has a count of ten or more. The antigen remains unidentified. The germline CDR1 and CDR2 sequences are LNHDA and SQIVND (reference sequence). CDR3 length equals 15 residues. V shed 6 bases and J 0 bases; nucleotides not matched to a gene: 6. Specimen: cultured T cells, either the whole culture or a sorted T cell fraction (not recorded which). This sequence joins TRBV19 and TRBJ2-3; 7 nucleotides agree with TRBD1. This TCR was recovered from a human donor in good health. The chain's CDR3 is CASSLTGLSTDTQYF. Written as DNA, the CDR3 is TGTGCCAGTAGCCTGACAGGGTTGAGCACAGATACGCAGTATTTT.